Shown below are 3 T cell receptor beta chains from a single sample sequenced in a study of graft-versus-host responses after intestinal transplantation. Profiling relied on immunoSEQ multiplex PCR, and the TCRdb table lists in-frame clones only, not all of them. The sample yields about 41,000 clones, roughly 95% seen once. These TCRs' antigens remain unknown. The sample was unstimulated CD8+ T cells sorted from spleen or lymph node cells, taken before transplant. The receptor source for this set is a human donor who was the organ donor for an intestinal transplant.

The chain is built from TRBV13 and TRBJ2-7, with D unclear. Trimming shortened V by 4 bases and J by 0 bases, and 10 bases separated the two germline ends. This CDR3 region has 14 residues. Per the germline V gene, CDR1 is PRHDT and CDR2 is FYEKMQ (reference sequence). The CDR3 loop reads CASSSTASSYEQYF. CDR3 nucleotides: TGTGCCAGCAGCTCTACGGCTAGCTCCTACGAGCAGTACTTC.

V and J are TRBV7-9 and TRBJ1-2; TRBD1 matches 9 bases. This CDR3 is built from 14 residues. V lost 1 base, J lost 6 bases, and 3 bases stayed unmatched. The germline V gene encodes CDR1 SEHNR and CDR2 FQNEAQ (reference sequence). The CDR3 loop reads CASSLEWTGDGYTF. CDR3 DNA sequence: TGTGCCAGCAGCTTAGAGTGGACAGGGGATGGCTACACCTTC.

The chain couples TRBV18 to TRBJ2-5, with D tentatively TRBD1 or TRBD2 (5 bases each). The ends were cut back, 3 bases at V and 5 bases at J, with 10 bases in the middle. CDR1 is KGHSH and CDR2 is LQKENI in the germline V gene. The length of the CDR3 is 13 residues. CDR3 DNA sequence: TGTGCCAGCTCACCTCTAGAGGGGGAGACCCAGTACTTC. Protein sequence: CASSPLEGETQYF.